This T cell receptor beta chain was observed in a study of control samples from healthy donors and cancer patients. Trimming took 0 bases from V and 4 from J; bases not matched to a gene: 2. The germline V gene has CDR1 KGHSH and CDR2 LQKENI. CDR3 length equals 14 residues. This table comes from immunoSEQ multiplex PCR, and its TCRdb copy is limited to in-frame clones, with some not included. The sample comprises 230,000 or so clones, around 94% of which are singletons, and about 1.6% rests with the top ten. Sequences were obtained from blood. The chain carries TRBV18 and TRBJ1-2; 7 nucleotides align to TRBD1. This TCR came from a man aged 45-60 years in good health. Here the CDR3 DNA reads TGTGCCAGCTCACCACCCGGGACAGTCTATGGCTACACCTTC. It encodes CASSPPGTVYGYTF.